Below, one T cell receptor (beta chain) is given with its context. The data belong to a study of blood T cell repertoires in COVID-19. TCRdb's copy holds only in-frame clones and misses some; the assay was immunoSEQ multiplex PCR. The sample shows roughly 50,000 clones, approximately 85% of them seen only once. Per the germline V gene, CDR1 is SGDLS and CDR2 is YYNGEE. CDR3 length: 15 amino acids. V was trimmed by 0 bases and J by 0 bases, leaving 9 bases between them. The sequence derives from a man aged 40-50 years with acute or convalescent COVID-19. Sample: peripheral blood. The chain combines TRBV9 with TRBJ1-1; D is unresolved. CDR3 bases: TGTGCCAGCAGCGTAGGAGTATCGATGAACACTGAAGCTTTCTTT. Amino acid sequence: CASSVGVSMNTEAFF. The full variable domain, with the rest looked up from reference TRBV9 and TRBJ1-1, is DSGVTQTPKHLITATGQRVTLRCSPRSGDLSVYWYQQSLDQGLQFLIQYYNGEERAKGNILERFSAQQFPDLHSELNLSSLELGDSALYFCASSVGVSMNTEAFFGQGTRLTVV.